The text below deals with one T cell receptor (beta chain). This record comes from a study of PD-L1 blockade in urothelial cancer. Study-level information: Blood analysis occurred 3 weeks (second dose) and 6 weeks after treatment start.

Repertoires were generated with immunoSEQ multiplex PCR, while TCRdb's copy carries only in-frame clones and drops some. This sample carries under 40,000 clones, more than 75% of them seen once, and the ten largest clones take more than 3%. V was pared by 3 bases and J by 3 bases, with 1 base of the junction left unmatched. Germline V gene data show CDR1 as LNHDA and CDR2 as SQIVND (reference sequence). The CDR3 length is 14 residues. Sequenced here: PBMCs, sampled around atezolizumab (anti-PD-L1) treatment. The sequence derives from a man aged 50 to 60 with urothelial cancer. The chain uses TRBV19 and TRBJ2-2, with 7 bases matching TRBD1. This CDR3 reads CASSIRGYTGELFF. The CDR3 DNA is TGTGCCAGTAGTATCAGGGGGTACACCGGGGAGCTGTTTTTT.